This TCR beta chain emerged from a study of T-cell memory formation after mild COVID-19. Study background: For the most part, TCR clusters were specific to one donor.

In germline, CDR1 is MNHNY, CDR2 SVGAGI (reference sequence). The CDR3 loop spans 15 amino acids. Trimming pared 0 bases from V and 7 bases from J, leaving 13 bases between. TCRdb processed the 5' RACE reads anew with MiXCR; each CDR3 protein has one entry. The data contain roughly 310,000 distinct CDR3 sequences, around a sixth of them seen just once; the ten biggest clones take up roughly 22%. The V and J genes are TRBV6-6 and TRBJ1-5, with a possible D match to TRBD1 (5 bases). The source of this sequence is a man younger than 35 who had mild COVID-19 (a few samples of this study predate the infection). Cell type and time point are not known. The sample taken for sequencing was PBMCs or a T cell subset sorted from them (not recorded which). The CDR3 spells CASSYSIGGGQPQHF. DNA for the CDR3: TGTGCCAGCAGTTACTCGATTGGGGGTGGGCAGCCCCAGCATTTT.